The 17 T cell receptor beta chains listed next were all sequenced from one sample in a study of blood T cell repertoires in COVID-19. Libraries were prepared by immunoSEQ multiplex PCR; TCRdb keeps only in-frame clonotypes and omits some of them. This table has 350,000 to 450,000 clones, about 88% appearing once. The sample consisted of peripheral blood. These receptors all stem from a human donor in a cohort sampled during active COVID-19.

V is TRBV2 and J is TRBJ1-5; 12 nucleotides match TRBD1. CDR1 and CDR2 from the germline V gene are SNHLY and FYNNEI. V shed 8 bases and J 6 bases; nucleotides not matched to a gene: 8. The CDR3 sequence is 15 residues long. CDR3 sequence (DNA): TGTGCCAGCGGGGAGGGACAGGGGGCGAGTCAGCCCCAGCATTTT. It is translated as CASGEGQGASQPQHF.

In the case of this clone: The sample carries other DNA sequences with the same CDR3. Written as DNA, the CDR3 is TGTGCCAGCAGTTACTCGGCAGACACTGAAGCTTTCTTT. This codes for CASSYSADTEAFF. This chain links TRBV6-5 with TRBJ1-1; no reliable D call. V was cut by 0 bases and J by 3 bases, with 5 bases left in between. The CDR3 loop spans 13 amino acids. In germline, CDR1 is MNHEY, CDR2 SVGAGI.

The rearrangement links TRBV5-1 to TRBJ2-5; possibly TRBD2 for D (6 bases). Per germline, CDR1 SGHRS and CDR2 YFSETQ. CDR3 length: 15 amino acids. Trimming took 4 bases from V and 0 from J, leaving 13 bases between them. The CDR3 DNA reads as TGCGCCAGCAGCAACCGTTGGGACTACCAAGAGACCCAGTACTTC. It encodes CASSNRWDYQETQYF.

Worth noting for this clone: Different DNA sequences within this sample yield the same CDR3. The rearrangement joins TRBV18 to TRBJ2-3; 7 bases are a match to TRBD2. The junction had 0 bases not matched to a gene; V was cut back by 3 bases and J by 3 bases. The CDR3 has 13 residues. Germline V gene data show CDR1 as KGHSH and CDR2 as LQKENI. The CDR3 DNA reads TGTGCCAGCTCACCCGGGGGGACAGATACGCAGTATTTT. Translated, it gives CASSPGGTDTQYF. The full variable domain, with the rest looked up from reference TRBV18 and TRBJ2-3, is NAGVMQNPRHLVRRRGQEARLRCSPMKGHSHVYWYRQLPEEGLKFMVYLQKENIIDESGMPKERFSAEFPKEGPSILRIQQVVRGDSAAYFCASSPGGTDTQYFGPGTRLTVL.

The chain uses TRBV5-1 and TRBJ1-4, with 9 nucleotides matching TRBD1. The CDR3 sequence is 15 residues long. Per the germline V gene, CDR1 is SGHRS and CDR2 is YFSETQ. The V gene end was trimmed by 2 bases and the J gene end by 8 bases; junction bases not matched to a gene: 7. CDR3 bases: TGCGCCAGCAGCTTATCGGGACAGGGTGAAGAAAAACTGTTTTTT. This sequence encodes CASSLSGQGEEKLFF.

This clone came up a few times. The CDR3 region is CASSSGQGLYGYTF. Here the CDR3 DNA reads TGCGCCAGCAGCTCCGGACAGGGCCTATATGGCTACACCTTC. The chain uses TRBV5-1 and TRBJ1-2, with 8 positions matching TRBD1. The length of the CDR3 is 14 residues. Germline values: CDR1 SGHRS, CDR2 YFSETQ. V was clipped by 3 bases and J by 5 bases; unmatched bases: 6.

This clone was seen more than once but under ten times. CDR3 sequence (DNA): TGTGCCAGCAGCCAACAGGGCCGGGGGATTTCACCCCTCCACTTT. As protein: CASSQQGRGISPLHF. V usage is TRBV3-1 (or the pseudogene TRBV3-2) and J usage is TRBJ1-6; weak D call: TRBD1 (5 bases). The germline V gene has CDR1 LGHDT and CDR2 YNNKEL (reference sequence). This CDR3 region has 15 residues. Trimming took off 2 bases at V and 9 bases at J, with 14 bases between the two ends.

The gene calls are TRBV4-1 and TRBJ2-1; D may be TRBD2 (6 bases). Germline V CDR1 and CDR2: MGHRA, YSYEKL. This CDR3 comprises 18 residues. Between the trimmed V and J ends, which lost 1 base and 0 bases, there was a span of 16 bases. The CDR3 region is CASSQVRTTPYSYNEQFF. The CDR3 region has the DNA TGCGCCAGCAGCCAAGTCCGGACTACCCCCTACTCCTACAATGAGCAGTTCTTC.

V gene TRBV5-1 combines with J gene TRBJ2-1; D might be TRBD1 (5 bases). The germline V gene encodes CDR1 SGHRS and CDR2 YFSETQ. V lost 5 bases and J lost 12, with 21 bases in between. The CDR3 sequence is 14 residues long. The DNA for the CDR3 is TGCGCCAGCAGACAAGGGGCACAGGCTGTCGGGCAGTTCTTC. Protein product: CASRQGAQAVGQFF. Together with reference TRBV5-1 and TRBJ2-1, the CDR3 gives the full variable domain: KAGVTQTPRYLIKTRGQQVTLSCSPISGHRSVSWYQQTPGQGLQFLFEYFSETQRNKGNFPGRFSGRQFSNSRSEMNVSTLELGDSALYLCASRQGAQAVGQFFGPGTRLTVL.

The chain uses TRBV6-5 and TRBJ2-7; 12 bases agree with TRBD1. The CDR3 spans 13 residues. Per germline, CDR1 MNHEY and CDR2 SVGAGI. The V segment lost 4 bases and the J segment 9 bases; nucleotides outside the gene matches: 4. For the CDR3, the DNA is TGTGCCAGCAGTTGGGGGACAGGGGGCTCGCAGTACTTC. Residues: CASSWGTGGSQYF.

This sequence joins TRBV6-6 and TRBJ1-5; D call uncertain. The V end was cut by 7 bases, the J end by 6 bases, with 13 bases between. Germline lookup yields CDR1 MNHNY and CDR2 SVGAGI (reference sequence). The CDR3 sequence is 13 residues long. As DNA, the CDR3 is TGTGCCAGCACCCGGTTGGTGAGTCAGCCCCAGCATTTT. The encoded protein is CASTRLVSQPQHF.

The chain carries TRBV10-3 and TRBJ2-6; the D gene is possibly TRBD1 (5 bases). CDR3 length: 19 amino acids. The germline V and J ends were trimmed by 4 bases and 4 bases, with 23 bases remaining between them. Germline CDR1 reads ENHRY; CDR2 reads SYGVKD. In DNA form, the CDR3 reads TGTGCCATCAGTGGAATACAGGCTCACCCTTTCGGGGGGGCCAACGTCCTGACTTTC. This codes for CAISGIQAHPFGGANVLTF.

The chain carries TRBV30 and TRBJ2-5, with TRBD2 as a possible D gene (5 bases). The germline V and J ends were trimmed by 4 bases and 7 bases, with 13 bases remaining between them. CDR1 and CDR2 from the germline V gene are GTSNPN and SVGIG (reference sequence). The CDR3 spans 12 residues. The CDR3: CAWTIGGGTQYF. The CDR3 DNA sequence: TGTGCCTGGACTATTGGCGGAGGGACCCAGTACTTC.

The genes are TRBV11-3 and TRBJ2-5; 11 nucleotides match TRBD2. This CDR3 contains 17 residues. Trimming took 1 base from V and 2 from J; bases not matched to a gene: 6. Germline-derived CDR1 and CDR2 are SGHNT and YENEEA. CDR3 nucleotides: TGTGCCAGCAGCTTAGGTGTACGGACTAGCGGGCAAGAGACCCAGTACTTC. This gives the protein CASSLGVRTSGQETQYF.

The CDR3 DNA sequence: TGCGCCAGCAGCCAACAAACCACAGGGTCCTACGAGCAGTACTTC. Translation: CASSQQTTGSYEQYF. The chain recombines TRBV4-1 with TRBJ2-7; the D gene is possibly TRBD1 (6 bases). The V end lost 2 bases, the J end lost 1 base, and 12 bases lay between the germline ends. Germline CDR1 reads MGHRA; CDR2 reads YSYEKL. This CDR3 contains 15 residues.

V gene TRBV5-1 combines with J gene TRBJ1-6; 9 bases map to TRBD1. V shed 4 bases, J shed 13 bases, and the junction held 6 bases outside the gene matches. This CDR3 contains 13 residues. Germline assignment: CDR1 SGHRS and CDR2 YFSETQ. DNA of the CDR3: TGCGCCAGCAGCCTAGGGACAGGGAATCCCCTCCACTTT. Amino acid sequence: CASSLGTGNPLHF.

V is TRBV3-1 (or the pseudogene TRBV3-2) and J is TRBJ2-2; no clear D. The ends were cut back, 0 bases at V and 6 bases at J, with 5 bases in the middle. This CDR3 contains 13 residues. Germline CDR1 and CDR2: LGHDT and YNNKEL (reference sequence). CDR3 coding DNA: TGTGCCAGCAGCCAAGATTCGGCCGGGGAGCTGTTTTTT. This encodes CASSQDSAGELFF.